Included here is one T cell receptor beta chain sequence, with context. The data are from a study of T cell changes during pregnancy in multiple sclerosis. There are 14 residues in the CDR3. CDR1 is SGHTA and CDR2 is FQGNSA in the germline V gene. Trimming pared 1 base from V and 1 base from J, leaving 7 bases between. The assay was immunoSEQ multiplex PCR, and TCRdb's table has in-frame clones only and misses some. This table has 45,000 to 55,000 clones, about nine tenths appearing once. J is TRBJ1-2 and V is TRBV7-2, with D tentatively TRBD1 (5 bases). The TCR comes from a female donor in good health, enrolled as a control in a pregnancy study. This specimen was CD4+ T cells from peripheral blood mononuclear cells, taken after pregnancy. The CDR3: CASSLGQINYGYTF. CDR3 coding DNA: TGTGCCAGCAGCTTAGGACAGATTAACTATGGCTACACCTTC.